This T cell receptor beta chain was sequenced in a study of beta chain features in type 1 diabetes. CDR1 SEHNR and CDR2 FQNEAQ come from the germline V gene (reference sequence). The CDR3 totals 15 residues. V was shortened by 2 bases and J by 2 bases, with 12 bases between the two germline ends. Findings and limits, study-wide: At VDJ recombination sites, type 1 diabetes patients had fewer insertions and more deleted nucleotides.

It was one heparinised blood draw, averaging around 110 mL, that each donor gave. CD4+ cells of the naive, central memory, regulatory and stem cell-like memory types were sorted via CD45RO/CCR7/CD25/CD127/CD95/CD27. A word on this clone: The antigen remains undetermined.

Sequenced material consisted of expressed TCRB transcripts (all of the isolated RNA was reverse transcribed). Samples of naive, central memory and regulatory T cells yielded a mean of about 3.5 million reads. TCRdb's table, derived via immunoSEQ multiplex PCR, lists solely in-frame clones and lacks some. The sample shows some 150,000 clones, 6% to 7.5% of them seen only once. The chain is built from TRBV7-9 and TRBJ1-2; D might be TRBD1 (6 bases). The clonotype was recovered from a woman in her thirties in good health. Input material: central memory CD4+ T cells from blood. This CDR3 reads CASSLRQAGNYGYTF. CDR3 nucleotide sequence: TGTGCCAGCAGCTTAAGACAGGCTGGCAACTATGGCTACACCTTC. Filled out from reference TRBV7-9 and TRBJ1-2, the complete variable domain reads DTGVSQNPRHKITKRGQNVTFRCDPISEHNRLYWYRQTLGQGPEFLTYFQNEAQLEKSRLLSDRFSAERPKGSFSTLEIQRTEQGDSAMYLCASSLRQAGNYGYTFGSGTRLTVV.